This TCR beta chain is drawn from a study of shared clonotypes between healthy human individuals. About the research overall: Each donor's CD4 naive and CD4 memory cells filled three plates apiece, CD8 naive two, and CD8 memory one.

CDR3 length: 14 amino acids. About this clone: What it binds is unknown.

Overall study results and limits: With few donors, the genetic and exposure-history diversity represented was limited.

Researchers ran the assay at a deep level. Some clones are missing from TCRdb's copy, which holds only in-frame ones; the method was immunoSEQ multiplex PCR. The table has some 1,100,000 clones, roughly 74% seen once. J is TRBJ2-5 and V is TRBV21-1; the table's D call, TRBD2, was not checked against the DNA. TRBV21-1 is termed a pseudogene. This TCR was sampled from a man between 18 and 35 years old in good health. Some clones in this sample may be carry-over from other donors' samples. Sequenced sample: memory CD4+ T cells from PBMCs. Indicated subset: CD45RA-negative fraction. CDR3 bases: TGTGCCAGCAGCAAAGGGGGGGTTGAGGAGACCCAGTACTTC. This encodes CASSKGGVEETQYF.